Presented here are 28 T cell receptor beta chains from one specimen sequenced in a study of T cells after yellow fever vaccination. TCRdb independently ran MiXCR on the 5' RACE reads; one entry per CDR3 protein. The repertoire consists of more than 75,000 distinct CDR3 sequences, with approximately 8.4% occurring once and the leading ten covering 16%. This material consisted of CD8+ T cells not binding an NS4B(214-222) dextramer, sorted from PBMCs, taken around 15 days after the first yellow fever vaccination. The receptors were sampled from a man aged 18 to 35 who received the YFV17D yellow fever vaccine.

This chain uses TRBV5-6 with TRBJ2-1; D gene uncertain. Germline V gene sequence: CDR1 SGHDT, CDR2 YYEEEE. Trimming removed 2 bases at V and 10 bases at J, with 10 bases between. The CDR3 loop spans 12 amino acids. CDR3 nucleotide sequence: TGTGCCAGCAGCTTAGGGATAGCAGAGCAGTTCTTC. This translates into CASSLGIAEQFF. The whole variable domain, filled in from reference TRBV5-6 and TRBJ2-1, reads DAGVTQSPTHLIKTRGQQVTLRCSPKSGHDTVSWYQQALGQGPQFIFQYYEEEERQRGNFPDRFSGHQFPNYSSELNVNALLLGDSALYLCASSLGIAEQFFGPGTRLTVL.

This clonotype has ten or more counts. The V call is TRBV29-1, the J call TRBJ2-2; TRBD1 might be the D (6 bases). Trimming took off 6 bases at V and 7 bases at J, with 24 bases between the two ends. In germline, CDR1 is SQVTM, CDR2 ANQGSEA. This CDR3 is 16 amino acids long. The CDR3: CSVFSGDLSLGGELFF. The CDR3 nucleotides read TGCAGCGTGTTTTCAGGGGACCTTTCGCTTGGCGGGGAGCTGTTTTTT.

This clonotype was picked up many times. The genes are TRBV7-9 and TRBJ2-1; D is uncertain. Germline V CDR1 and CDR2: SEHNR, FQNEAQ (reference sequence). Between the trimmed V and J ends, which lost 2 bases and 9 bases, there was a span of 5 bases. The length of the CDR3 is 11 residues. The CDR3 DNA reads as TGTGCCAGCAGCTTATCGGGTGAGCAGTTCTTC. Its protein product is CASSLSGEQFF.

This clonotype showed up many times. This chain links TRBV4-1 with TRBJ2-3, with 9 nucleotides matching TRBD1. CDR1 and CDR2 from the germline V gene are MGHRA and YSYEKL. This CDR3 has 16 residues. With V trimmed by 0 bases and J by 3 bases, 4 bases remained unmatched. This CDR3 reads CASSQDDRGGTDTQYF. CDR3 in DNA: TGCGCCAGCAGCCAAGATGACAGGGGGGGTACAGATACGCAGTATTTT.

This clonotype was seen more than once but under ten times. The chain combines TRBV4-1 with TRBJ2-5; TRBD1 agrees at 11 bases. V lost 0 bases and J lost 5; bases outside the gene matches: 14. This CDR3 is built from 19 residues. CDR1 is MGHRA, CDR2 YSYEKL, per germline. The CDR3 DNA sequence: TGCGCCAGCAGCCAAGATGAATGGATAGGACAGGGGGCTTACGAGACCCAGTACTTC. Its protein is CASSQDEWIGQGAYETQYF.

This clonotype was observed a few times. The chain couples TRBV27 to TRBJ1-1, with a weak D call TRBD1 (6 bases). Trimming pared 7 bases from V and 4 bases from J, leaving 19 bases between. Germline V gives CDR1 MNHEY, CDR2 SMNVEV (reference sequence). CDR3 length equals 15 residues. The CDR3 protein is CASTTIGGGGTEAFF. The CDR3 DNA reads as TGTGCCAGCACCACAATAGGGGGTGGGGGCACTGAAGCTTTCTTT.

CDR3 region: CASSQPTKLGTGELFF. CDR3 DNA sequence: TGCGCCAGCAGCCAACCCACTAAACTAGGCACCGGGGAGCTGTTTTTT. V usage is TRBV4-3 and J usage is TRBJ2-2; a weak D match, TRBD2 (5 bases). Germline V gene lookup returns CDR1 LGHNA and CDR2 YSLEER. The CDR3 is 16 amino acids. The germline V and J ends were trimmed by 2 bases and 4 bases, with 14 bases remaining between them.

CDR3 bases: TGTGCCAGCAGTTACCGTTCAGGATTCTCAAACACTGAAGCTTTCTTT. It encodes CASSYRSGFSNTEAFF. The rearrangement joins TRBV6-5 to TRBJ1-1, with D unresolved. The CDR3 covers 16 residues. CDR1 and CDR2 (germline): MNHEY, SVGAGI. With 2 bases removed from V and 2 bases from J, the gap between germline ends came to 15 bases.

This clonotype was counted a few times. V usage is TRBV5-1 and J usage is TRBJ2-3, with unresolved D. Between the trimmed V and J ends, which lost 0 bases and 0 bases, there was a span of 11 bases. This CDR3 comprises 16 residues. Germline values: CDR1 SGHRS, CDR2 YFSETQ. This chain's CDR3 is CASSLETGPSTDTQYF. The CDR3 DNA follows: TGCGCCAGCAGCTTGGAAACGGGTCCTAGCACAGATACGCAGTATTTT.

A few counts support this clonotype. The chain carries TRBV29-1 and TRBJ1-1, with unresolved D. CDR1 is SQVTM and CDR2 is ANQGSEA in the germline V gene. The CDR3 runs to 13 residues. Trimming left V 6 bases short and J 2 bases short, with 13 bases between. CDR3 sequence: CSVNEAPNTEAFF. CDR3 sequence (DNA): TGCAGCGTGAATGAGGCTCCCAACACTGAAGCTTTCTTT. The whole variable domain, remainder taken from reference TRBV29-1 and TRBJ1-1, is SAVISQKPSRDICQRGTSLTIQCQVDSQVTMMFWYRQQPGQSLTLIATANQGSEATYESGFVIDKFPISRPNLTFSTLTVSNMSPEDSSIYLCSVNEAPNTEAFFGQGTRLTVV.

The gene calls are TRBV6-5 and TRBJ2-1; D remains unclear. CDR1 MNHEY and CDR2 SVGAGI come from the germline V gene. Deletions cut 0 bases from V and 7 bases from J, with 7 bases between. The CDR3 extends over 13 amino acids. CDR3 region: CASSYSHGNEQFF. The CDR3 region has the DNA TGTGCCAGCAGTTACTCGCATGGAAATGAGCAGTTCTTC.

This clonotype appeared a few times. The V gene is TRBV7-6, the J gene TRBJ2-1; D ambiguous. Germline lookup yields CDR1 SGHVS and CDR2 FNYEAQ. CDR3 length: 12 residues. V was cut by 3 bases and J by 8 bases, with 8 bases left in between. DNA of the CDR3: TGTGCCAGCAGCTTCTTGGACGATGAGCAGTTCTTC. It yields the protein CASSFLDDEQFF.

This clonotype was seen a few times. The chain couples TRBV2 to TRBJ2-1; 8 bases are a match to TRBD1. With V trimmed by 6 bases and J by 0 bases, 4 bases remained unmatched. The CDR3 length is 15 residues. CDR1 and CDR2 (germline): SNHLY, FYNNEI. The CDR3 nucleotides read TGTGCCAGCAGAGAGGACAGGGCCTCCTACAATGAGCAGTTCTTC. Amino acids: CASREDRASYNEQFF.

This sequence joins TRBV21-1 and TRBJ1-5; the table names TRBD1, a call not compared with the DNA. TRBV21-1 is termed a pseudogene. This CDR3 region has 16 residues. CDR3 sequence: CASSKERGESNQPQHF. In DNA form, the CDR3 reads TGTGCCAGCAGCAAAGAGAGGGGAGAGAGCAATCAGCCCCAGCATTTT.

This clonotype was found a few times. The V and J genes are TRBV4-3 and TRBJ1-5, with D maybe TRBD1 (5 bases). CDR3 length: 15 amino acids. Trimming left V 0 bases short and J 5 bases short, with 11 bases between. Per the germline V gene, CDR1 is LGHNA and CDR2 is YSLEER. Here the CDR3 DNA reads TGCGCCAGCAGCCAAGACCCCGACAGTTATCAGCCCCAGCATTTT. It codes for CASSQDPDSYQPQHF.

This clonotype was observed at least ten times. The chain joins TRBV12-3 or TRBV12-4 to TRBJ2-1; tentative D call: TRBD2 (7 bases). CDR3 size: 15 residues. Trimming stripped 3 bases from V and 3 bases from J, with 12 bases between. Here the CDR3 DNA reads TGTGCCAGCAGTTTTGCAGGGGAGGGCTACAATGAGCAGTTCTTC. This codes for CASSFAGEGYNEQFF.

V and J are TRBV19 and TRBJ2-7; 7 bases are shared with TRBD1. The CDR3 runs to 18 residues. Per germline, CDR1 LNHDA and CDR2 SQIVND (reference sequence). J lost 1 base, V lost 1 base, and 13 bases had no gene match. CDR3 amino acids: CASSIALPDRDSSYEQYF. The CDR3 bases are TGTGCCAGTAGTATAGCCCTACCAGACAGGGATTCGTCCTACGAGCAGTACTTC.

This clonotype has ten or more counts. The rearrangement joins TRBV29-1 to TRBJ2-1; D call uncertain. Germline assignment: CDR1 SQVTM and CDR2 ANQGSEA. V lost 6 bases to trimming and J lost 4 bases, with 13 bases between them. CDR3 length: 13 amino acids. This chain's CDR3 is CSVLIRTYNEQFF. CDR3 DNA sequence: TGCAGCGTCCTGATACGAACGTACAATGAGCAGTTCTTC.

DNA for the CDR3: TGTGCCAGCAGCCCAATGACAGGGGGGGAGACCCAGTACTTC. It specifies CASSPMTGGETQYF. The chain links TRBV7-6 to TRBJ2-5, with 9 bases identical to TRBD1. V shed 5 bases and J 5 bases; nucleotides not matched to a gene: 6. The CDR3 extends over 14 amino acids. The germline V gene has CDR1 SGHVS and CDR2 FNYEAQ.

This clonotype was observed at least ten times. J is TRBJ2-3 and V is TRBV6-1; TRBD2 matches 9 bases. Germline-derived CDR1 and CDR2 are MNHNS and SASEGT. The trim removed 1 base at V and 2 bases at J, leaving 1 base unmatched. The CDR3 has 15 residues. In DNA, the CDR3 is TGTGCCAGCAGTGAAGGCGGGGGGGCCACAGATACGCAGTATTTT. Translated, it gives CASSEGGGATDTQYF.

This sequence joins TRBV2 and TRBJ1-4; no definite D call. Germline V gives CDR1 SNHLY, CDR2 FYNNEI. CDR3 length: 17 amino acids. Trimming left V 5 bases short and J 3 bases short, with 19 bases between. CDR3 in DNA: TGTGCCAGCAGTCCAAGCGGGAGGGTAGCACCTAATGAAAAACTGTTTTTT. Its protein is CASSPSGRVAPNEKLFF. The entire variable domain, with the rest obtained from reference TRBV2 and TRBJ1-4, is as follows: EPEVTQTPSHQVTQMGQEVILRCVPISNHLYFYWYRQILGQKVEFLVSFYNNEISEKSEIFDDQFSVERPDGSNFTLKIRSTKLEDSAMYFCASSPSGRVAPNEKLFFGSGTQLSVL.

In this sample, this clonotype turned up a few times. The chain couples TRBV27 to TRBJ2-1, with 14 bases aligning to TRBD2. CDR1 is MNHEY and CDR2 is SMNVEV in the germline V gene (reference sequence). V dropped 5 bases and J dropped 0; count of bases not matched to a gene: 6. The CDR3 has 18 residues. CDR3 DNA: TGTGCCAGCAGTGGGGGACTAGCGGGGGTTAGCTCCTACAATGAGCAGTTCTTC. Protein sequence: CASSGGLAGVSSYNEQFF.

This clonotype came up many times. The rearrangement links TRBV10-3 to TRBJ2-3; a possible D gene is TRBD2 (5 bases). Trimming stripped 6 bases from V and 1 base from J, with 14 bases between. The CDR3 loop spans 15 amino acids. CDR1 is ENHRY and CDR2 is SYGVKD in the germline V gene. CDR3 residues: CAIRHREVRTDTQYF. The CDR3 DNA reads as TGTGCCATCAGACACCGGGAAGTCCGCACAGATACGCAGTATTTT.

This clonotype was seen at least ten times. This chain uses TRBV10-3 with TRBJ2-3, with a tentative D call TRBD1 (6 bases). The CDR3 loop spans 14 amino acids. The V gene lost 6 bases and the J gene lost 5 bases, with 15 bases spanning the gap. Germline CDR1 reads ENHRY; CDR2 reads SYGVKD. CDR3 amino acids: CAIRLAGVKDTQYF. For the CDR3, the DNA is TGTGCCATCAGATTAGCAGGGGTTAAAGATACGCAGTATTTT.

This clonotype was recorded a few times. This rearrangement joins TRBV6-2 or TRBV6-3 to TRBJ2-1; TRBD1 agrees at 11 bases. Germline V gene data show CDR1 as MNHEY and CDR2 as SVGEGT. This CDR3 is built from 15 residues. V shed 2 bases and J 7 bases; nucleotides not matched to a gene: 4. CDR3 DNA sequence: TGTGCCAGCAGTTACGGGACAGGGGGTCAGAATGAGCAGTTCTTC. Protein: CASSYGTGGQNEQFF.

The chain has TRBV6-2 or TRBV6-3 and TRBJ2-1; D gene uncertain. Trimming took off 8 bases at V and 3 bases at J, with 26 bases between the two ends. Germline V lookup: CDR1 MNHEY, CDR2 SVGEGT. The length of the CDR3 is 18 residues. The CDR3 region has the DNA TGTGCCAGCCTACCCCTGTTAGTGAATGCTGGAAACTACAATGAGCAGTTCTTC. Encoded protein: CASLPLLVNAGNYNEQFF.

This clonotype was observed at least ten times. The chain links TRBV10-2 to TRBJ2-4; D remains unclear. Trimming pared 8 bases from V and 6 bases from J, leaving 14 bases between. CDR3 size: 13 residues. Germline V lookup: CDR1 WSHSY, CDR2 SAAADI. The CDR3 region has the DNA TGCGCCAGCTTCGGTACCCCAGGAAACATTCAGTACTTC. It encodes CASFGTPGNIQYF.

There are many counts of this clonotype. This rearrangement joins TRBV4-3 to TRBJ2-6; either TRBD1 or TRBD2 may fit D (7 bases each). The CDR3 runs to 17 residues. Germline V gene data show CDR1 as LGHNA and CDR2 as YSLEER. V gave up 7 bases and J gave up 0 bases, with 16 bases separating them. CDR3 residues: CASTRGDSSSGANVLTF. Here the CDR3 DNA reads TGCGCCAGCACCCGGGGGGACAGCAGCTCTGGGGCCAACGTCCTGACTTTC.